The entry below describes one T cell receptor beta chain. These data originate in a study of human T cells and chemical hapten exposure. Study overall: Sensitization employed 2% DPC on about 2 cm by about 2 cm of upper inner arm skin.

MiXCR, run by TCRdb on the RACE reads, gives a single entry per CDR3 protein. The table lists 180,000 or so distinct CDR3 sequences, approximately 24% of them singletons. From germline, CDR1 is SEHNR and CDR2 FQNEAQ (reference sequence). This CDR3 spans 14 amino acids. The J segment lost 3 bases and the V segment lost 5 bases, leaving 3 bases of the junction unmatched. The time point is: patch test 3, about 24 weeks after DPC sensitization. The treatment is: therapeutic diphenylcyclopropenone sensitization with weekly scalp DPC. This receptor was taken from a woman in her forties with alopecia areata. Some clones in this sample may be carry-over from other donors' samples. The sample consisted of whole blood, taken in connection with sensitization to the hapten diphenylcyclopropenone (DPC). J is TRBJ2-3 and V is TRBV7-9; TRBD2 agrees at 9 bases. The CDR3 here is CASSHSGSTDTQYF. The DNA of the CDR3 is TGTGCCAGCAGCCATAGCGGGAGTACAGATACGCAGTATTTT.